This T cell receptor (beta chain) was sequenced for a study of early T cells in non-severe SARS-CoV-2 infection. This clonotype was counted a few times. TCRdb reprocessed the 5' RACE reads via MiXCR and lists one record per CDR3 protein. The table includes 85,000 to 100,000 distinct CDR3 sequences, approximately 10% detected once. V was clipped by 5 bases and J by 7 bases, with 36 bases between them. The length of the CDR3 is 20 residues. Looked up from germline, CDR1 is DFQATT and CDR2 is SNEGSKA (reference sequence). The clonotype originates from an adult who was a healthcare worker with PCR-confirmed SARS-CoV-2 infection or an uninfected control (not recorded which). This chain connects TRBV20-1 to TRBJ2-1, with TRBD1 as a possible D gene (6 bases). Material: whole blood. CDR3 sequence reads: CSAREGKTGTPEGFTNEQFF. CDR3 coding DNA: TGCAGTGCTCGCGAGGGGAAGACGGGGACACCAGAGGGGTTTACGAATGAGCAGTTCTTC.